The 25 T cell receptor beta chains below all came from one sample that was sequenced in a study of T cell repertoires in cytomegalovirus infection. TCRdb analysed the reads with MiXCR anew, one entry per CDR3 protein. Of approximately 550,000 distinct CDR3 sequences in the sample, 15% to 20% are singletons; the top ten hold about 24%. The sequencing input was CD8+ T cells from PBMCs. These receptors were taken from a human donor in good health (CMV status not recorded). Some clones in this sample may be carry-over from other donors' samples.

The chain recombines TRBV20-1 with TRBJ2-3; 9 bases agree with TRBD1. J gave up 0 bases and V 6 bases, and 19 bases lay outside the gene matches. The CDR3 is 19 amino acids. Germline values: CDR1 DFQATT, CDR2 SNEGSKA (reference sequence). This CDR3 is CSANLGQGWVGPSTDTQYF. The CDR3 nucleotides read TGCAGTGCAAATCTCGGACAGGGGTGGGTCGGACCGAGCACAGATACGCAGTATTTT.

This chain joins TRBV6-4 and TRBJ2-1; TRBD1 aligns across 9 bases. The CDR3 has 15 residues. Germline loops: CDR1 MRHNA, CDR2 SNTAGT. V shed 0 bases and J 10 bases; nucleotides not matched to a gene: 7. Here the CDR3 reads CASSDSGTGYGEQFF. The CDR3 DNA follows: TGTGCCAGCAGTGACTCCGGGACAGGGTACGGAGAGCAGTTCTTC.

A single count supports this clonotype. A read error is possible here, since a much larger clone lies one base away. This chain links TRBV20-1 with TRBJ2-4, with D perhaps assigned TRBD1 or TRBD2 (5 bases each). Germline values: CDR1 DFQATT, CDR2 SNEGSKA (reference sequence). Trimming removed 0 bases at V and 7 bases at J, with 25 bases between. The CDR3 loop spans 18 amino acids. The CDR3 DNA follows: TGCAGTGCTAGAGAGAGCGTTCGCACTGAGTTCAGGGAGAACATTCAGTACTTC. Protein product: CSARESVRTEFRENIQYF.

This clonotype occurred many times. The chain couples TRBV28 to TRBJ1-5; perhaps TRBD1 as D (6 bases). Trimming pared 9 bases from V and 3 bases from J, leaving 15 bases between. The CDR3 spans 14 residues. The germline V gene encodes CDR1 MDHEN and CDR2 SYDVKM. The CDR3 sequence is CASRRQAFNQPQHF. The CDR3 DNA sequence: TGTGCCAGTAGAAGACAGGCCTTCAATCAGCCCCAGCATTTT.

V gene TRBV7-4 combines with J gene TRBJ2-7; possibly TRBD2 for D (7 bases). The CDR3 has 17 amino acids. The V end was cut by 5 bases, the J end by 2 bases, with 22 bases between. Looked up from germline, CDR1 is SGHVT and CDR2 is SQSDAQ. Here the CDR3 DNA reads TGTGCCAGCAGCGAAGGGGGGGCGGGACGGAGTGCCTACGAGCAGTACTTC. This codes for CASSEGGAGRSAYEQYF.

The rearrangement links TRBV9 to TRBJ2-7; 8 nucleotides agree with TRBD2. Germline V gene sequence: CDR1 SGDLS, CDR2 YYNGEE. With 0 bases clipped from V and 2 bases from J, the junction kept 7 bases outside the gene matches. The CDR3 has 16 residues. The CDR3 is CASSVVAGSGPYEQYF. Here the CDR3 DNA reads TGTGCCAGCAGCGTAGTAGCGGGATCCGGTCCCTACGAGCAGTACTTC. The full variable domain, its missing parts supplied by reference TRBV9 and TRBJ2-7, is DSGVTQTPKHLITATGQRVTLRCSPRSGDLSVYWYQQSLDQGLQFLIQYYNGEERAKGNILERFSAQQFPDLHSELNLSSLELGDSALYFCASSVVAGSGPYEQYFGPGTRLTVT.

Ten or more counts support this clonotype. V gene TRBV7-9 combines with J gene TRBJ2-2, with D possibly being TRBD2 (5 bases). The CDR3 length is 14 residues. Germline lookup yields CDR1 SEHNR and CDR2 FQNEAQ (reference sequence). CDR3 sequence reads: CAREEGDYTGELFF. CDR3 DNA: TGTGCTCGCGAAGAGGGTGATTACACCGGGGAGCTGTTTTTT.

The rearrangement uses TRBV5-4 and TRBJ2-7, with D possibly TRBD2 on 5 matching bases. The CDR3 runs to 14 residues. Germline assignment: CDR1 SGHNT and CDR2 YYREEE (reference sequence). V was pared by 3 bases and J by 2 bases, with 12 bases between. DNA of the CDR3: TGTGCCAGCAGCTCCAACTGGGAGACCTACGAGCAGTACTTC. Residues: CASSSNWETYEQYF.

This clonotype was recorded at least ten times. The chain has TRBV6-6 and TRBJ1-1, with D maybe TRBD1 (6 bases). The CDR3 spans 14 residues. CDR1 and CDR2 from the germline V gene are MNHNY and SVGAGI (reference sequence). V was pared by 2 bases and J by 4 bases, with 11 bases between. CDR3 nucleotides: TGTGCCAGCAGTTACAGGGGGGAGAGCACTGAAGCTTTCTTT. Protein: CASSYRGESTEAFF.

This clonotype was recorded many times. The V gene is TRBV14, the J gene TRBJ2-1; 8 nucleotides line up with TRBD2. After removal of 2 bases from V and 4 bases from J, the junction contained 1 base not matched to a gene. The CDR3 has 14 amino acids. Germline CDR1 and CDR2: SGHDN and FVKESK. DNA of the CDR3: TGTGCCAGCAGCCAAAGCGGGGGATACAATGAGCAGTTCTTC. It is translated as CASSQSGGYNEQFF.

The CDR3 region is CASRRLAGGPKNIQYF. CDR3 sequence (DNA): TGTGCCAGCAGGCGACTAGCGGGGGGGCCCAAAAACATTCAGTACTTC. V usage is TRBV6-2 or TRBV6-3 and J usage is TRBJ2-4; 14 bases agree with TRBD2. The V gene end was trimmed by 6 bases and the J gene end by 2 bases; junction bases not matched to a gene: 3. Germline V lookup: CDR1 MNHEY, CDR2 SVGEGT. This CDR3 region has 16 residues.

This chain connects TRBV12-3 or TRBV12-4 to TRBJ2-7; tentatively, D is TRBD1 or TRBD2 (5 bases each). CDR3 length: 15 residues. Trimming pared 3 bases from V and 2 bases from J, leaving 14 bases between. The chain's CDR3 is CASSLGGTEPYEQYF. Here the CDR3 DNA reads TGTGCCAGCAGTTTGGGTGGGACGGAGCCCTACGAGCAGTACTTC.

This clonotype was seen only a few times. This sequence joins TRBV12-5 and TRBJ2-7; 10 bases fit TRBD2. This CDR3 has 14 amino acids. Germline CDR1 reads LGHNT; CDR2 reads FRNRAP. Trimming removed 3 bases from V and 6 bases from J; junction bases left unmatched: 5. CDR3 in amino acids: CASGLPSGGSEQYF. CDR3 sequence (DNA): TGTGCTAGTGGTTTACCTAGCGGGGGTTCCGAGCAGTACTTC.

This clonotype was found a few times. V gene TRBV20-1 combines with J gene TRBJ1-2; D not resolved. The CDR3 sequence is 11 residues long. CDR1 and CDR2 (germline): DFQATT, SNEGSKA (reference sequence). The V and J ends lost 6 bases and 4 bases respectively, with 9 bases between them. CDR3 region: CSAPTPYGYTF. The CDR3 bases are TGCAGTGCCCCGACCCCCTATGGCTACACCTTC.

This clonotype was seen repeatedly, ten times or more. The rearrangement joins TRBV6-6 to TRBJ1-5; no firm D call. Germline loops: CDR1 MNHNY, CDR2 SVGAGI (reference sequence). Trimming shortened V by 5 bases and J by 0 bases, and 8 bases separated the two germline ends. The CDR3 has 14 amino acids. Written as DNA, the CDR3 is TGTGCCAGCAGTGTCACAGATAGCAATCAGCCCCAGCATTTT. Residues: CASSVTDSNQPQHF.

The genes are TRBV28 and TRBJ2-7, with TRBD2 as a possible D gene (5 bases). The V end was cut by 3 bases, the J end by 3 bases, with 12 bases between. Germline loops: CDR1 MDHEN, CDR2 SYDVKM. The length of the CDR3 is 14 residues. As DNA, the CDR3 is TGTGCCAGCAGTTTGCTAGCCCGAGGCTACGAGCAGTACTTC. Protein product: CASSLLARGYEQYF.

This sequence joins TRBV20-1 and TRBJ2-3, with 7 bases fitting TRBD2. This CDR3 comprises 13 residues. Germline-derived CDR1 and CDR2 are DFQATT and SNEGSKA (reference sequence). CDR3 DNA: TGCAGCCGGAGCGGGGAAAACACAGATACGCAGTATTTT. This encodes CSRSGENTDTQYF.

Only a few counts were recorded for this clonotype. The CDR3 sequence is CSVRGLAGVEYNEQFF. CDR3 in DNA: TGCAGCGTTAGGGGACTAGCGGGAGTTGAGTACAATGAGCAGTTCTTC. The chain links TRBV29-1 to TRBJ2-1; 14 bases fit TRBD2. Germline V CDR1 and CDR2: SQVTM, ANQGSEA. The V segment lost 5 bases and the J segment 4 bases; nucleotides outside the gene matches: 7. The CDR3 totals 16 residues.

In this sample, this clonotype turned up a few times. The chain is built from TRBV27 and TRBJ1-5; D gene unclear. Germline CDR1 is MNHEY and CDR2 is SMNVEV (reference sequence). This CDR3 contains 15 residues. Trimming stripped 5 bases from V and 0 bases from J, with 11 bases between. The CDR3 DNA reads TGTGCCAGCAGTATTACCGCTTATAGCAATCAGCCCCAGCATTTT. Translated: CASSITAYSNQPQHF.

V is TRBV7-4 and J is TRBJ2-1; 7 nucleotides align to TRBD2. J was trimmed by 8 bases and V by 6 bases; bases with no gene match: 4. Germline assignment: CDR1 SGHVT and CDR2 SQSDAQ. The CDR3 runs 12 residues. The CDR3 protein is CASRHAGDEQFF. In DNA, the CDR3 is TGTGCCAGCAGACACGCGGGGGATGAGCAGTTCTTC.

Details on this clonotype: The junction does not match germline at one end; this may be a read error. The J gene is TRBJ1-1, the V gene TRBV19, with D unclear. From germline, CDR1 is LNHDA and CDR2 SQIVND (reference sequence). The CDR3 is 15 residues long. CDR3: CAGSMEEGGSSGAFF. The CDR3 region has the DNA TGTGCCGGTAGTATGGAGGAGGGTGGGTCCTCGGGAGCTTTCTTT.

This clonotype was observed many times. For the CDR3, the DNA is TGTGCCAGTAAGACGGACACACTACCTGAGACCCAGTACTTC. Its protein product is CASKTDTLPETQYF. V gene TRBV19 combines with J gene TRBJ2-5, with D perhaps TRBD1 (5 bases). Per germline, CDR1 LNHDA and CDR2 SQIVND (reference sequence). The V gene lost 7 bases and the J gene lost 5 bases, with 17 bases spanning the gap. The length of the CDR3 is 14 residues. Full variable domain (outside the CDR3, taken from reference TRBV19 and TRBJ2-5): DGGITQSPKYLFRKEGQNVTLSCEQNLNHDAMYWYRQDPGQGLRLIYYSQIVNDFQKGDIAEGYSVSREKKESFPLTVTSAQKNPTAFYLCASKTDTLPETQYFGPGTRLLVL.

This clonotype was counted at least ten times. The genes are TRBV7-9 and TRBJ1-5; 7 bases are shared with TRBD1. This CDR3 contains 15 residues. With V trimmed by 5 bases and J by 6 bases, 10 bases remained unmatched. Germline V gene data show CDR1 as SEHNR and CDR2 as FQNEAQ (reference sequence). The CDR3 bases are TGTGCCAGCAGCCCAGGGGGGAGGCGCGGTCAGCCCCAGCATTTT. Residues: CASSPGGRRGQPQHF. The full variable domain, its missing parts supplied by reference TRBV7-9 and TRBJ1-5, is DTGVSQNPRHKITKRGQNVTFRCDPISEHNRLYWYRQTLGQGPEFLTYFQNEAQLEKSRLLSDRFSAERPKGSFSTLEIQRTEQGDSAMYLCASSPGGRRGQPQHFGDGTRLSIL.

Ten or more counts support this clonotype. The V gene is TRBV10-3, the J gene TRBJ2-1, with 7 nucleotides matching TRBD1. The CDR3 has 14 residues. V lost 10 bases, J lost 6 bases, and 12 bases stayed unmatched. Germline-derived CDR1 and CDR2 are ENHRY and SYGVKD. The CDR3 DNA is TGTGCCACCCGTACAGGGGCAGGTTTCAATGAGCAGTTCTTC. This translates into CATRTGAGFNEQFF.

The rearrangement joins TRBV4-2 to TRBJ1-4, with a possible D match to TRBD1 (5 bases). Germline assignment: CDR1 LGHNA and CDR2 YNFKEQ. V gave up 0 bases and J gave up 6 bases, with 17 bases separating them. The CDR3 is 17 amino acids. CDR3 sequence reads: CASSQDVAAGGDEKLFF. The DNA of the CDR3 is TGTGCCAGCAGCCAAGATGTCGCGGCCGGGGGTGATGAAAAACTGTTTTTT.